The text below deals with one T cell receptor (beta chain). This sample is part of a study of blood T cell repertoires in COVID-19. Using immunoSEQ multiplex PCR, the repertoire was profiled, and TCRdb retains in-frame clones only, with some absent. The sample holds about 17,000 clones, around 90% seen once. CDR1 is LGHDT, CDR2 YNNKEL, per germline (reference sequence). The length of the CDR3 is 14 residues. V trimming: 4 bases; J trimming: 7 bases; junction bases outside the gene matches: 8. Input material: peripheral blood. The receptor was isolated from a man over 45 with active COVID-19. This rearrangement joins TRBV3-1 (or the pseudogene TRBV3-2) to TRBJ1-2; 8 nucleotides line up with TRBD1. The CDR3 region is CASSPRQGAIGYTF. The CDR3 DNA reads as TGTGCCAGCAGCCCCCGGCAGGGGGCGATTGGCTACACCTTC.